What follows are 30 T cell receptor beta chains derived from one specimen sequenced in a study of OX40 agonist ivuxolimab in advanced cancers. Assay used: immunoSEQ multiplex PCR; TCRdb lists only in-frame clones, some missing. The sample carries 20,000 to 30,000 clones, about 87% recorded once. Sample: CD4+ or CD8+ T cells sorted from blood, taken in a trial of the OX40 agonist ivuxolimab. All receptors come from an adult with an advanced solid tumor such as melanoma, head and neck, liver or kidney cancer.

The V call is TRBV30, the J call TRBJ1-4; D is ambiguous. This CDR3 has 12 residues. V was pared by 1 base and J by 5 bases, with 5 bases between. Germline CDR1 GTSNPN, CDR2 SVGIG (reference sequence). CDR3 in amino acids: CAWSEGNEKLFF. CDR3 bases: TGTGCCTGGAGTGAGGGAAATGAAAAACTGTTTTTT.

This chain joins TRBV5-1 and TRBJ2-5; TRBD1 aligns across 9 bases. The DNA end is a closer match to TRBJ2-7, so the J assignment may be wrong. Germline V gene data show CDR1 as SGHRS and CDR2 as YFSETQ. The CDR3 is 14 amino acids. CDR3 sequence (DNA): TGCGCCAGCAGCTTGGAGGGGACAGGGAACGAGCAGTACTTC. Translation gives CASSLEGTGNEQYF.

V gene TRBV11-2 combines with J gene TRBJ2-7; 9 positions match TRBD1. From germline, CDR1 is SGHAT and CDR2 FQNNGV. The trim removed 4 bases at V and 2 bases at J, leaving 6 bases unmatched. The CDR3 totals 15 residues. CDR3 coding DNA: TGTGCCAGCAGCTCAGACTACAGGGGGCCCTACGAGCAGTACTTC. Translated: CASSSDYRGPYEQYF.

The chain employs TRBV19 and TRBJ1-2, with a possible D match to TRBD1 (5 bases). V was clipped by 6 bases and J by 0 bases, with 8 bases between them. Germline V gene data show CDR1 as LNHDA and CDR2 as SQIVND (reference sequence). CDR3 length: 13 residues. DNA for the CDR3: TGTGCCAGTAGCGAGACAGCTAACTATGGCTACACCTTC. As protein: CASSETANYGYTF.

The rearrangement joins TRBV6-5 to TRBJ2-2; no reliable D call. V was cut by 2 bases and J by 8 bases, with 9 bases left in between. Per germline, CDR1 MNHEY and CDR2 SVGAGI. The CDR3 totals 13 residues. The chain's CDR3 is CASSYQISGELFF. In nucleotides, the CDR3 is TGTGCCAGCAGTTACCAAATTAGTGGGGAGCTGTTTTTT.

The chain uses TRBV10-3 and TRBJ1-2, with 9 bases fitting TRBD1. The germline gives CDR1 ENHRY, CDR2 SYGVKD. J lost 8 bases, V lost 6 bases, and 4 bases had no gene match. The CDR3 loop spans 12 amino acids. CDR3 sequence reads: CAISGTGNGYTF. CDR3 sequence (DNA): TGTGCCATCAGCGGGACAGGGAACGGCTACACCTTC.

The rearrangement joins TRBV18 to TRBJ2-5; no clear D gene. There are 12 residues in the CDR3. Germline loops: CDR1 KGHSH, CDR2 LQKENI. Trimming took off 0 bases at V and 3 bases at J, with 2 bases between the two ends. The CDR3 sequence is CASSPPEETQYF. Written as DNA, the CDR3 is TGTGCCAGCTCACCACCGGAAGAGACCCAGTACTTC.

The chain joins TRBV5-1 to TRBJ2-3; the match to TRBD1 covers 8 bases. After removal of 7 bases from V and 1 base from J, the junction contained 11 bases not matched to a gene. This CDR3 has 16 amino acids. Germline-derived CDR1 and CDR2 are SGHRS and YFSETQ. For the CDR3, the DNA is TGCGCCAGCTACCGGGGAAGGGGACAGGGCACAGATACGCAGTATTTT. This codes for CASYRGRGQGTDTQYF.

This chain links TRBV6-1 with TRBJ2-7; D is uncertain. The CDR3 spans 11 residues. Germline lookup yields CDR1 MNHNS and CDR2 SASEGT. V gave up 8 bases and J gave up 3 bases, with 8 bases separating them. CDR3 amino acids: CASHWFYEQYF. CDR3 in DNA: TGTGCCAGCCATTGGTTCTACGAGCAGTACTTC.

The chain joins TRBV9 to TRBJ2-5, with 12 bases that match TRBD2. Germline loops: CDR1 SGDLS, CDR2 YYNGEE. Germline trimming cut 4 bases from V and 5 bases from J; bases unmatched to any gene: 9. The CDR3 consists of 16 residues. Written as DNA, the CDR3 is TGTGCCAGCAGCATATCTAGCGGGGGGGCCGGGGAGACCCAGTACTTC. Amino acid sequence: CASSISSGGAGETQYF.

The chain is built from TRBV5-5 and TRBJ2-7, with 8 bases that match TRBD1. CDR3 length: 13 residues. With V trimmed by 5 bases and J by 3 bases, 4 bases remained unmatched. Germline CDR1 is SGHKS and CDR2 is YYEKEE (reference sequence). DNA for the CDR3: TGTGCCAGCAGGCGGGACAGGAACTACGAGCAGTACTTC. This gives the protein CASRRDRNYEQYF.

This clone was recorded once. The CDR3 is CASSLVGDTLETQYF. For the CDR3, the DNA is TGCGCCAGCAGCTTGGTGGGGGACACTCTAGAGACCCAGTACTTC. V is TRBV5-1 and J is TRBJ2-5; tentative D call: TRBD1 (6 bases). Trimming stripped 0 bases from V and 4 bases from J, with 13 bases between. Per germline, CDR1 SGHRS and CDR2 YFSETQ. The CDR3 extends over 15 amino acids.

The CDR3 sequence: CASSPTGGTEAFF. The CDR3 DNA is TGTGCCAGCAGTCCCACAGGGGGCACTGAAGCTTTCTTT. The gene calls are TRBV6-1 and TRBJ1-1; 8 bases align to TRBD1. Unmatched junction bases numbered 3, after V lost 5 bases and J lost 4 bases. Germline-derived CDR1 and CDR2 are MNHNS and SASEGT. The CDR3 runs to 13 residues.

V and J are TRBV11-2 and TRBJ2-7, with 11 positions matching TRBD2. The CDR3 has 15 residues. Losses at the gene ends were 6 bases for V and 2 bases for J; bases not matched to a gene: 6. The germline CDR1 and CDR2 sequences are SGHAT and FQNNGV. CDR3 sequence: CASRGGGLAAYEQYF. The DNA of the CDR3 is TGTGCCAGCAGAGGGGGGGGACTAGCGGCCTACGAGCAGTACTTC.

The rearrangement uses TRBV7-6 and TRBJ2-3; D is possibly TRBD1 (6 bases). The germline V gene encodes CDR1 SGHVS and CDR2 FNYEAQ. The CDR3 spans 14 residues. Between the trimmed V and J ends, which lost 5 bases and 8 bases, there was a span of 17 bases. The CDR3, as DNA: TGTGCCAGCAGCACCCGGCAGGCACAGGGTACGCAGTATTTT. Encoded protein: CASSTRQAQGTQYF.

The chain employs TRBV6-1 and TRBJ1-2, with D perhaps TRBD1 (5 bases). This CDR3 comprises 13 residues. Germline CDR1 is MNHNS and CDR2 is SASEGT. Trimming left V 3 bases short and J 6 bases short, with 11 bases between. The CDR3 loop reads CASSDRDRDGYTF. The CDR3 DNA reads TGTGCCAGCAGTGACCGGGACCGCGATGGCTACACCTTC.

This clone appeared a single time. The genes are TRBV9 and TRBJ2-1; D remains ambiguous. The CDR3 is made up of 15 amino acids. Germline values: CDR1 SGDLS, CDR2 YYNGEE. V was clipped by 0 bases and J by 1 base, with 8 bases between them. This CDR3 reads CASSVGEHSYNEQFF. The CDR3 DNA sequence: TGTGCCAGCAGCGTAGGCGAGCATTCCTACAATGAGCAGTTCTTC.

V gene TRBV5-6 combines with J gene TRBJ2-3; 7 bases are shared with TRBD1. Losses at the gene ends were 4 bases for V and 1 base for J; bases not matched to a gene: 6. The CDR3 contains 15 residues. Germline lookup yields CDR1 SGHDT and CDR2 YYEEEE. Here the CDR3 reads CASSGYRGRTDTQYF. CDR3 bases: TGTGCCAGCAGCGGTTACAGGGGACGCACAGATACGCAGTATTTT.

The chain is built from TRBV7-9 and TRBJ1-4, with 7 bases that match TRBD1. This CDR3 is built from 15 residues. The ends lost 4 bases at V and 0 bases at J; junction bases unmatched: 2. The germline V gene has CDR1 SEHNR and CDR2 FQNEAQ (reference sequence). The CDR3 loop reads CASSSGQSTNEKLFF. The DNA of the CDR3 is TGTGCCAGCAGCTCGGGACAGTCAACTAATGAAAAACTGTTTTTT.

The V and J genes are TRBV6-1 and TRBJ2-7, with a tentative D call TRBD1 (6 bases). Germline V CDR1 and CDR2: MNHNS, SASEGT. Trimming took 5 bases from V and 0 from J, leaving 14 bases between them. The CDR3 sequence is 15 residues long. Here the CDR3 reads CASSPKGVSSYEQYF. In DNA form, the CDR3 reads TGTGCCAGCAGTCCCAAGGGGGTGAGCTCCTACGAGCAGTACTTC.

The chain joins TRBV18 to TRBJ2-1; 14 positions agree with TRBD2. Germline lookup yields CDR1 KGHSH and CDR2 LQKENI. The length of the CDR3 is 19 residues. V lost 4 bases and J lost 0; bases outside the gene matches: 8. In DNA form, the CDR3 reads TGTGCCAGCTCACTGGGCCCGGGACTAGCGGGAGTCTCCTACAATGAGCAGTTCTTC. Translating it yields CASSLGPGLAGVSYNEQFF.

This rearrangement joins TRBV4-1 to TRBJ1-4; a weak D match, TRBD1 (6 bases). The length of the CDR3 is 15 residues. Germline CDR1 MGHRA, CDR2 YSYEKL. V was clipped by 1 base and J by 5 bases, with 11 bases between them. CDR3 region: CASSQAGAGNEKLFF. The CDR3 DNA is TGCGCCAGCAGCCAAGCAGGGGCCGGCAATGAAAAACTGTTTTTT.

The chain joins TRBV7-6 to TRBJ1-3, with TRBD1 matching 7 bases. The ends lost 1 base at V and 1 base at J; junction bases unmatched: 4. The CDR3 totals 16 residues. Germline CDR1 SGHVS, CDR2 FNYEAQ. This CDR3 reads CASSLGQGMSGNTIYF. CDR3 DNA: TGTGCCAGCAGCTTAGGACAGGGAATGTCTGGAAACACCATATATTTT.

Comment on this clone: Sequence at one end of the junction differs from germline and may be a read error. The CDR3 nucleotides are TGCAGCGTTCGTGGACAGGGAGCCTACGAGCAGCACTTC. Residues: CSVRGQGAYEQHF. The J gene is TRBJ2-7, the V gene TRBV29-1, with 8 bases lining up with TRBD1. CDR3 length: 13 amino acids. CDR1 is SQVTM, CDR2 ANQGSEA, per germline.

This chain links TRBV29-1 with TRBJ2-3; 11 nucleotides agree with TRBD2. Losses at the gene ends were 6 bases for V and 9 bases for J; bases not matched to a gene: 14. Germline CDR1 and CDR2: SQVTM and ANQGSEA. The CDR3 is 15 amino acids. Written as DNA, the CDR3 is TGCAGCGTAAAGGGGGGTAGCGGGAGGGCGGGGACGCAGTATTTT. Protein product: CSVKGGSGRAGTQYF.

This chain uses TRBV4-2 with TRBJ1-3; possibly TRBD1 for D (6 bases). V lost 1 base and J lost 4, with 14 bases in between. Germline CDR1 LGHNA, CDR2 YNFKEQ. This CDR3 spans 16 amino acids. In nucleotides, the CDR3 is TGTGCCAGCAGCCAAGCCTTAAACAGGGTAGGAAACACCATATATTTT. Amino acid sequence: CASSQALNRVGNTIYF.

The chain carries TRBV27 and TRBJ2-3; D is possibly TRBD1 (6 bases). The CDR3 is 13 amino acids. Deletions cut 2 bases from V and 8 bases from J, with 11 bases between. Germline V gene sequence: CDR1 MNHEY, CDR2 SMNVEV (reference sequence). CDR3 sequence reads: CASSLTQGSTQYF. CDR3 in DNA: TGTGCCAGCAGTTTAACGCAGGGGAGTACGCAGTATTTT.

The V gene is TRBV6-6, the J gene TRBJ1-4; the match to TRBD1 covers 9 bases. Trimming took 5 bases from V and 6 from J; bases not matched to a gene: 10. The CDR3 contains 16 residues. CDR1 MNHNY and CDR2 SVGAGI come from the germline V gene (reference sequence). The CDR3 protein is CASSRTPGQGHEKLFF. CDR3 bases: TGTGCCAGCAGTCGGACTCCGGGACAGGGTCATGAAAAACTGTTTTTT.

The genes are TRBV5-1 and TRBJ1-6, with a tentative D call TRBD1 (5 bases). Germline CDR1 reads SGHRS; CDR2 reads YFSETQ. CDR3 length: 16 residues. Trimming took 0 bases from V and 3 from J, leaving 10 bases between them. CDR3 DNA sequence: TGCGCCAGCAGCTTGGCAGGGATTCTCTATAATTCACCCCTCCACTTT. Encoded protein: CASSLAGILYNSPLHF.

As regards this clone: A junction boundary mismatches the germline segment, possibly from a read error. The V call is TRBV18, the J call TRBJ1-4, with 8 bases matching TRBD1. CDR1 is KGHSH, CDR2 LQKENI, per germline. The CDR3 length is 12 residues. CDR3 sequence (DNA): TGTGCCAGCTCACAGGACAGGGAAACACTGTTTTTT. The encoded protein is CASSQDRETLFF.